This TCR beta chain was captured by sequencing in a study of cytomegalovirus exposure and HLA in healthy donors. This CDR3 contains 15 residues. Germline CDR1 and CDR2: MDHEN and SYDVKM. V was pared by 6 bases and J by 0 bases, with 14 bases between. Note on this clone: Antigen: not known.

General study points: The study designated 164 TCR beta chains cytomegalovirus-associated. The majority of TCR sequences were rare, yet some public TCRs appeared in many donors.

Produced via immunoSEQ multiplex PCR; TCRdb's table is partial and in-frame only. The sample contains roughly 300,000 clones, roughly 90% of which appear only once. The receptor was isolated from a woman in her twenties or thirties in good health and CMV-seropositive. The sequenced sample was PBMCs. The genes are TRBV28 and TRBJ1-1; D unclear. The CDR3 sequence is CASRGSYGMNTEAFF. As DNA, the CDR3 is TGTGCCAGCAGAGGGTCGTACGGTATGAACACTGAAGCTTTCTTT.